A single TCR beta chain is shown here with its context. No antigen is known for it. This sample is part of a study of blood T cells in healthy people across ages. Study findings and constraints: Possibly, changes in expanded clonotypes were confounded because donor CMV status was unknown. There was a strong correlation between TCR beta diversity and naive T cell percentage.

There are 14 residues in the CDR3. V lost 10 bases, J lost 1 base, and 6 bases stayed unmatched. The germline gives CDR1 MNHEY, CDR2 SVGAGI. The use of a sample-barcoded 5' primer and a J-beta primer mix characterized a second PCR of about 6 to 11 cycles. TCRdb reanalysed the 5' RACE reads using MiXCR and keeps one entry per CDR3 protein. Of about 1.8 million distinct CDR3 sequences in the sample, 49% were seen once. The TCR comes from a woman aged 40 to 50 in good health. The V call is TRBV6-5, the J call TRBJ2-3; TRBD2 aligns across 9 bases. The sequenced material came from blood. The CDR3 bases are TGTGCCATCTCCCCTAGCGGGGGCACAGATACGCAGTATTTT. Encoded protein: CAISPSGGTDTQYF.